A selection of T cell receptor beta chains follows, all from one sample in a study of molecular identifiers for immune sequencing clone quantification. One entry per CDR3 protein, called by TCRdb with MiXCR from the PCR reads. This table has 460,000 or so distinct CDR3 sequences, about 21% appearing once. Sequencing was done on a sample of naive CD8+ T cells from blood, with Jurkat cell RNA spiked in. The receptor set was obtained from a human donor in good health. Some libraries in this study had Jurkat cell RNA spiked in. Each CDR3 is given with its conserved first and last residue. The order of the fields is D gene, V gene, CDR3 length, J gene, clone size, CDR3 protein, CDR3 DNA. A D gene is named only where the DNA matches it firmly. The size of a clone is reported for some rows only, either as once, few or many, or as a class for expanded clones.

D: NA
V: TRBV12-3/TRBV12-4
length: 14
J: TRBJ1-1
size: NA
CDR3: CASTPTGDSTEAFF
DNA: TGTGCCAGCACCCCGACAGGAGATAGCACTGAAGCTTTCTTT

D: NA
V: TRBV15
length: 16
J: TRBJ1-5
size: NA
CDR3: CATSGVGAKSNQPQHF
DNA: TGTGCCACCAGCGGGGTGGGGGCGAAGAGCAATCAGCCCCAGCATTTT

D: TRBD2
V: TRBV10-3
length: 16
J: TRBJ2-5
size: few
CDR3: CAISEGLAGDQETQYF
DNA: TGTGCCATCAGTGAGGGGCTAGCGGGGGACCAAGAGACCCAGTACTTC

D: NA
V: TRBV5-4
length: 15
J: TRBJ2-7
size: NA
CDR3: CASSPWGGVPYEQYF
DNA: TGTGCCAGCAGCCCTTGGGGCGGGGTCCCCTACGAGCAGTACTTC

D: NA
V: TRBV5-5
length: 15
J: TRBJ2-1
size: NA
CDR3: CASSSGLSGHNEQFF
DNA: TGTGCCAGCAGCTCGGGACTCTCGGGGCACAATGAGCAGTTCTTC

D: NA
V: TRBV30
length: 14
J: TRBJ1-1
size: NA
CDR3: CASEGAGQNTEAFF
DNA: TGTGCCTCGGAAGGGGCAGGACAAAACACTGAAGCTTTCTTT

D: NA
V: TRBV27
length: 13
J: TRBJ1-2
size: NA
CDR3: CASSGGDFWGYTF
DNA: TGTGCCAGCAGTGGGGGGGACTTTTGGGGCTACACCTTC

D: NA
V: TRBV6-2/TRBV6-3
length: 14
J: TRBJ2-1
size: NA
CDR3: CAIAPDRRYNEQFF
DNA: TGTGCCATCGCCCCGGACAGAAGGTACAATGAGCAGTTCTTC

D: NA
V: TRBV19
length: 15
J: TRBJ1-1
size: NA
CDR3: CASSIGQNMNTEAFF
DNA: TGTGCCAGTAGTATTGGACAGAATATGAACACTGAAGCTTTCTTT

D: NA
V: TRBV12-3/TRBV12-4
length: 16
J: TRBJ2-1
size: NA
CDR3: CASSTRPGATYNEQFF
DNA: TGTGCCAGCAGTACCCGCCCAGGAGCTACCTACAATGAGCAGTTCTTC

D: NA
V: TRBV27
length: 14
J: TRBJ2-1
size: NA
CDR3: CASSLSEQGDEQFF
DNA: TGTGCCAGCAGTTTATCCGAACAGGGAGATGAGCAGTTCTTC

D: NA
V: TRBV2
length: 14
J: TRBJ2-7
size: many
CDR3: CASSRGQFSYEQYF
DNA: TGTGCCAGCAGTCGAGGACAGTTCTCCTACGAGCAGTACTTC

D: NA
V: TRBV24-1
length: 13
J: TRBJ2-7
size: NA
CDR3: CATSSGQSYEQYF
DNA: TGTGCCACCAGTAGTGGACAATCCTACGAGCAGTACTTC

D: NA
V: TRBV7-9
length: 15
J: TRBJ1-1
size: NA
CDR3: CASSLVYSRGAEAFF
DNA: TGTGCCAGCAGCTTAGTCTATAGTAGAGGGGCTGAAGCTTTCTTT

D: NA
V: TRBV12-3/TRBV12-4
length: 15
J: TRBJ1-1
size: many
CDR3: CASSLTAKPDTEAFF
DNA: TGTGCCAGCAGTTTAACGGCGAAACCCGACACTGAAGCTTTCTTT

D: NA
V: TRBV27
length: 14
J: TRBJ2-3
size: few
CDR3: CASTPLGGTDTQYF
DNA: TGTGCCAGCACCCCCCTCGGAGGCACAGATACGCAGTATTTT

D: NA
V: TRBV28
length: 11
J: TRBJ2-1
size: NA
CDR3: CASSVRDEQFF
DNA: TGTGCCAGCAGTGTGCGGGATGAGCAGTTCTTC

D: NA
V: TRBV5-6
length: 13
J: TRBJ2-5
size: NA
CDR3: CASSPVRGYNQYF
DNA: TGTGCCAGCAGCCCCGTGCGTGGGTATAACCAGTACTTC

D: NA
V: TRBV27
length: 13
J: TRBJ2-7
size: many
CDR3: CASSAGVSYEQYF
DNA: TGTGCCAGCAGTGCAGGGGTCTCCTACGAGCAGTACTTC

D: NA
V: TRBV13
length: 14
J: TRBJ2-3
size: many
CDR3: CASSLWEGTDTQYF
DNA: TGTGCCAGCAGCCTATGGGAAGGAACAGATACGCAGTATTTT

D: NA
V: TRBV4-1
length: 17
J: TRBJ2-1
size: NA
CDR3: CASSQVGVIPEADEQFF
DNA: TGCGCCAGCAGCCAAGTCGGTGTCATTCCTGAGGCCGATGAGCAGTTCTTC

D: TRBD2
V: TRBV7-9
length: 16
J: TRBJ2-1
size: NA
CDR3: CASSLGASGHYNEQFF
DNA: TGTGCCAGCAGCTTAGGTGCTAGCGGTCACTACAATGAGCAGTTCTTC

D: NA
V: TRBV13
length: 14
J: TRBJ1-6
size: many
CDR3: CASSATGDNSPLHF
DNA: TGTGCCAGCAGCGCGACGGGTGATAATTCACCCCTCCACTTT

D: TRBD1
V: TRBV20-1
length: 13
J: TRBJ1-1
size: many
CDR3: CSATGTGGPEAFF
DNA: TGCAGTGCAACCGGGACAGGGGGTCCTGAAGCTTTCTTT